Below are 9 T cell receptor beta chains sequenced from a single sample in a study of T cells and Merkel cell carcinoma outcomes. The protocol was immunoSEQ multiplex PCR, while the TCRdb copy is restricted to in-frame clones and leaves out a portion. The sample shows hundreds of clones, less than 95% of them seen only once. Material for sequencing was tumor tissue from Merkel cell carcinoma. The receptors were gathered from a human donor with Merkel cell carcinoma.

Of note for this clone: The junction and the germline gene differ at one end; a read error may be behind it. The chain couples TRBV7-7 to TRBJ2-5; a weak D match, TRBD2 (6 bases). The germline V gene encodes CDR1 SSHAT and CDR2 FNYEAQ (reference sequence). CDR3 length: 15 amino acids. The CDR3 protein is CASSLGRRGQETQYF. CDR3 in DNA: TGTGCTAGCAGCTTAGGCCGGAGGGGCCAAGAGACCCAGTACTTC. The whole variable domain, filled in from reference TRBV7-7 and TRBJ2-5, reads GAGVSQSPRYKVTKRGQDVTLRCDPISSHATLYWYQQALGQGPEFLTYFNYEAQPDKSGLPSDRFSAERPEGSISTLTIQRTEQRDSAMYRCASSLGRRGQETQYFGPGTRLLVL.

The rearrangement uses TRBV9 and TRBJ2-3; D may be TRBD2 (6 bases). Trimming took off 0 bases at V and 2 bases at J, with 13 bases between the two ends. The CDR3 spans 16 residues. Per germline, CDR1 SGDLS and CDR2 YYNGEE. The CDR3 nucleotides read TGTGCCAGCAGCGTAGGCCCGGGACTGTACACAGATACGCAGTATTTT. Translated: CASSVGPGLYTDTQYF.

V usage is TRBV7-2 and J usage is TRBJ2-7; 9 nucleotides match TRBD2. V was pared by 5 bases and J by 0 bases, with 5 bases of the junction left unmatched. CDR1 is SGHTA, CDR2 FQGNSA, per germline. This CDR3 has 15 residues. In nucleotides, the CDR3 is TGTGCCAGCAGCCTTAATAGCGGGAGCTCCTACGAGCAGTACTTC. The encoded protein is CASSLNSGSSYEQYF.

This CDR3 reads CAWRERPNTEAFF. The CDR3, as DNA: TGTGCCTGGAGGGAACGGCCGAACACTGAAGCTTTCTTT. The chain combines TRBV30 with TRBJ1-1; D gene uncertain. V lost 3 bases, J lost 1 base, and 9 bases lay in between. Germline CDR1 is GTSNPN and CDR2 is SVGIG (reference sequence). The CDR3 runs 13 residues.

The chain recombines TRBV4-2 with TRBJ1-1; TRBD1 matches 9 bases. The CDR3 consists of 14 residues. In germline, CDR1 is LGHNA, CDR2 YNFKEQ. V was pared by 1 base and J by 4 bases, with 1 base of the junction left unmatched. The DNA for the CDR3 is TGTGCCAGCAGCCAAGGGACAGGGGTCACTGAAGCTTTCTTT. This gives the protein CASSQGTGVTEAFF.

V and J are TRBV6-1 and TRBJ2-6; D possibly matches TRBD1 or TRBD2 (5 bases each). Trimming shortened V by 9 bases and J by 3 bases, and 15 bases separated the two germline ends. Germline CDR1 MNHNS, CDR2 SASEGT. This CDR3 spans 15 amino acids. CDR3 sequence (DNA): TGTGCCAGGGGATCCGGGGCGGGTGGGGCCAACGTCCTGACTTTC. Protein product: CARGSGAGGANVLTF.

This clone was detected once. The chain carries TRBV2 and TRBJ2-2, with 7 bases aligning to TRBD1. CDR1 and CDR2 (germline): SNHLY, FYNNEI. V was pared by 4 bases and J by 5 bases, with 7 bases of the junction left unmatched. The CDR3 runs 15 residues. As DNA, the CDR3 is TGTGCCAGCAGTGTATGGACAGGACGGACCGGGGAGCTGTTTTTT. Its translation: CASSVWTGRTGELFF.

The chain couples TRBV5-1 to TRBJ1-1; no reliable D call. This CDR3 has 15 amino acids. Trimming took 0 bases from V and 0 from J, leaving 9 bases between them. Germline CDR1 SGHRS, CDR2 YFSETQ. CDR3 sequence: CASSLVGYMNTEAFF. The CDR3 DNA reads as TGCGCCAGCAGCTTGGTAGGGTACATGAACACTGAAGCTTTCTTT. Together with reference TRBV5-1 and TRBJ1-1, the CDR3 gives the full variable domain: KAGVTQTPRYLIKTRGQQVTLSCSPISGHRSVSWYQQTPGQGLQFLFEYFSETQRNKGNFPGRFSGRQFSNSRSEMNVSTLELGDSALYLCASSLVGYMNTEAFFGQGTRLTVV.

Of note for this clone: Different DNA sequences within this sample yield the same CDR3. CDR3 sequence (DNA): TGTGCCAGCAGTCGGTTGACGAATAGCAATCAGCCCCAGCATTTT. It yields the protein CASSRLTNSNQPQHF. The rearrangement uses TRBV2 and TRBJ1-5; the D is unclear. The CDR3 covers 15 residues. CDR1 is SNHLY, CDR2 FYNNEI, per germline. Trimming took 5 bases from V and 0 from J, leaving 11 bases between them.